Reported below is one T cell receptor (beta chain). The antigen it binds to is not known. Base qualities were left out, and no much larger clone turns up one base away. The trial excluded patients who had a history of autoimmune disease or were on systemic immunosuppression. Peripheral blood for TCR sequencing was drawn from every dose cohort at baseline, at cycle 4 day 1 and at cycle 7 day 1. Samples were obtained from an open-label, multicenter, first-in-human phase I dose-escalation trial of ivuxolimab. The trial enrolled adults with locally advanced or metastatic head and neck squamous cell, hepatocellular, melanoma or renal cell carcinoma. Before TCR sequencing, CD4+ and CD8+ T cells were separately sorted from peripheral blood. Genomic DNA was isolated from the sorted cells so that the TCRbeta CDR3 region could be sequenced. TCRbeta CDR3 regions were sequenced using the immunoSEQ Assay. Drawn from immuneACCESS, this table holds only the in-frame rearrangements with V and J called that TCRdb kept. Clones are partly lost; checked studies trace under half to an unresolved V gene and leave the rest unexplained. Present in this sample are tens of thousands of clones, roughly 83% of which were seen just once. Jointly, the top ten make up approximately 8% of the sample.

Looking up the germline V gene yields CDR1 SGHRS and CDR2 YFSETQ. Trimming removed 0 bases from V and 3 bases from J; the gene matches leave 2 bases unexplained. CDR3 length: 15 amino acids, cysteine to phenylalanine. Just the 45-base CDR3 DNA is kept, in frame starting at base 1. The record originates from a study of OX40 agonist ivuxolimab in advanced cancers. General notes on the study: Ivuxolimab, which targeted the costimulatory receptor OX40 (CD134), was an agonistic, fully human IgG2 monoclonal antibody. Prior anti-PD-1, anti-PD-L1 or anti-CTLA-4 therapy was permitted, and 40% of dose-escalation patients had received checkpoint inhibitors. Intravenous ivuxolimab was administered to patients every 2 weeks at six dose levels: 0.01, 0.1, 0.3, 1.5, 3 and 10 mg/kg. The monotherapy dose-escalation portion (N ≈ 50 patients) of the phase I ivuxolimab trial is reported in the paper. Three dose-escalation patients achieved partial responses, one with hepatocellular carcinoma and two with cutaneous melanoma. The point of sequencing TCRbeta in the periphery was to test whether ivuxolimab changed TCR sequence diversity and drove clonal T-cell expansion. Among the approximately 50 dose-escalation patients, about 19 had hepatocellular carcinoma, roughly 15 melanoma, 9 renal cell carcinoma and 9 head and neck cancer. A male proportion of roughly 85% and a mean age of approximately 62 years, ranging from roughly 23 to 85, were recorded for the dose-escalation cohort.

General conclusions and limits of the study: Low levels of normalized T-cell clonal expansion were also seen in some patients who did not respond. Which antigens the clonally expanded peripheral T cells were specific for was not determined. At doses of 0.1 to 3.0 mg/kg, clonal expansion of both CD4+ and CD8+ T cells in blood was seen between baseline and week 6. In the 0.1-3.0 mg/kg groups, partial responders were among the patients with the lowest normalized peripheral clonal expansion, particularly in CD8+ T cells. After ivuxolimab, expanded clones were on average more numerous among CD8+ T cells than among CD4+ T cells.

Sequenced material: CD4+ or CD8+ T cells sorted from blood, taken in a trial of the OX40 agonist ivuxolimab. The receptor was derived from an adult with an advanced solid tumor such as melanoma, head and neck, liver or kidney cancer. The rearrangement joined TRBV5-1 to TRBJ1-5; 8 bases in between match TRBD1. For the CDR3, the sequence is CASSLAGGANQPQHF. Read as DNA, the sequence is TGCGCCAGCAGCTTGGCAGGGGGCGCCAATCAGCCCCAGCATTTT.